Each of the 12 T cell receptor beta chains below was sequenced from the same sample in a study of blood T cell repertoires in COVID-19. Here immunoSEQ multiplex PCR was the method, and the copy in TCRdb shows in-frame clones only, minus some. The sample holds about 170,000 clones; about nine tenths are singletons and the top ten take around 4.8%. Source material: peripheral blood. The receptors shown here come from a young man with COVID-19, enrolled during active disease.

The chain carries TRBV5-5 and TRBJ2-3, with 9 bases fitting TRBD2. The V and J ends lost 0 bases and 2 bases, in that order; junction bases with no gene match: 4. There are 16 residues in the CDR3. Germline assignment: CDR1 SGHKS and CDR2 YYEKEE (reference sequence). This CDR3 is CASSLGRGRVTDTQYF. Here the CDR3 DNA reads TGTGCCAGCAGCTTGGGACGCGGGAGGGTCACAGATACGCAGTATTTT.

The chain joins TRBV6-6 to TRBJ2-2; the D is unclear. V was trimmed by 9 bases and J by 2 bases, leaving 4 bases between them. The CDR3 sequence is 11 residues long. CDR1 is MNHNY, CDR2 SVGAGI, per germline (reference sequence). Written as DNA, the CDR3 is TGTGCCAGTCTTAACACCGGGGAGCTGTTTTTT. Its protein is CASLNTGELFF.

The rearrangement uses TRBV6-6 and TRBJ2-7; 10 positions agree with TRBD1. With 2 bases clipped from V and 4 bases from J, the junction kept 8 bases outside the gene matches. Germline CDR1 reads MNHNY; CDR2 reads SVGAGI (reference sequence). The CDR3 totals 16 residues. CDR3 sequence: CASSYPKTDRGYEQYF. In DNA form, the CDR3 reads TGTGCCAGCAGTTACCCGAAGACGGACAGGGGGTACGAGCAGTACTTC.

This chain links TRBV28 with TRBJ2-7; D perhaps matches TRBD1 (6 bases). V lost 6 bases and J lost 1, with 25 bases in between. The germline V gene encodes CDR1 MDHEN and CDR2 SYDVKM. This CDR3 has 18 amino acids. The chain's CDR3 is CASSTPGIKQGPSYEQYF. CDR3 DNA: TGTGCCAGCAGCACCCCGGGGATAAAGCAGGGGCCATCCTACGAGCAGTACTTC.

The chain carries TRBV4-1 and TRBJ2-1; D is perhaps TRBD1 (6 bases). The CDR3 runs 15 residues. Germline loops: CDR1 MGHRA, CDR2 YSYEKL. With 3 bases removed from V and 7 bases from J, the gap between germline ends came to 16 bases. The CDR3 bases are TGCGCCAGCAGCCAGGATCAGGGGAATACAAATGAGCAGTTCTTC. Protein product: CASSQDQGNTNEQFF.

V gene TRBV4-1 combines with J gene TRBJ1-6, with TRBD1 identical over 9 bases. Germline V gene lookup returns CDR1 MGHRA and CDR2 YSYEKL. With V trimmed by 5 bases and J by 6 bases, 2 bases remained unmatched. This CDR3 is 14 amino acids long. DNA of the CDR3: TGCGCCAGCAGCTGGGACAGGGCTAATTCACCCCTCCACTTT. Translated: CASSWDRANSPLHF.

The chain couples TRBV14 to TRBJ1-2, with a tentative D call TRBD1 (6 bases). The V end was cut by 4 bases, the J end by 7 bases, with 16 bases between. Germline CDR1 and CDR2: SGHDN and FVKESK. The length of the CDR3 is 14 residues. The CDR3 DNA follows: TGTGCCAGCAGCCGCCCAACAGGGAAGGGTGGCTACACCTTC. It specifies CASSRPTGKGGYTF.

This sequence joins TRBV25-1 and TRBJ1-1; a weak D match, TRBD1 (6 bases). The CDR3 runs 12 residues. With 7 bases removed from V and 7 bases from J, the gap between germline ends came to 13 bases. Germline CDR1 reads MGHDK; CDR2 reads SYGVNS. The CDR3 loop is CASKRGTDEAFF. The CDR3 DNA reads as TGTGCCAGCAAGAGGGGGACGGATGAAGCTTTCTTT.

The V gene is TRBV12-5, the J gene TRBJ2-1; 7 nucleotides line up with TRBD2. Trimming removed 0 bases from V and 9 bases from J; junction bases left unmatched: 11. The CDR3 is made up of 16 amino acids. Per germline, CDR1 LGHNT and CDR2 FRNRAP. Here the CDR3 reads CASGLVSSGLGGEQFF. The CDR3 nucleotides read TGTGCTAGTGGTTTGGTATCTAGCGGCCTGGGGGGTGAGCAGTTCTTC.

This chain links TRBV9 with TRBJ2-2; TRBD1 matches 9 bases. From germline, CDR1 is SGDLS and CDR2 YYNGEE. With 2 bases clipped from V and 2 bases from J, the junction kept 4 bases outside the gene matches. The CDR3 is made up of 16 amino acids. The CDR3 sequence is CASSVGQGSNTGELFF. As DNA, the CDR3 is TGTGCCAGCAGCGTTGGACAGGGGTCAAACACCGGGGAGCTGTTTTTT.

The chain is built from TRBV18 and TRBJ2-3; possibly TRBD2 for D (6 bases). The CDR3 length is 13 residues. Germline CDR1 KGHSH, CDR2 LQKENI. The V gene lost 3 bases and the J gene lost 9 bases, with 13 bases spanning the gap. CDR3 amino acids: CASSPPGLGTQYF. The DNA for the CDR3 is TGTGCCAGCTCACCGCCGGGACTCGGCACGCAGTATTTT.

The chain joins TRBV7-2 to TRBJ2-7; possibly TRBD1 for D (5 bases). CDR3 length equals 12 residues. Trimming shortened V by 5 bases and J by 6 bases, and 11 bases separated the two germline ends. Germline CDR1 reads SGHTA; CDR2 reads FQGNSA. CDR3 nucleotides: TGTGCCAGCAGCCCGACAGTTGGCGAGCAGTACTTC. Translated, it gives CASSPTVGEQYF.